The 23 T cell receptor beta chains below all came from one sample that was sequenced in a study of T cell changes during pregnancy in multiple sclerosis. The table came from immunoSEQ multiplex PCR; TCRdb's copy has only in-frame clones and leaves some out. Of about 87,000 clones detected, 93% appear once; the ten largest clones hold under 1.5%. The starting material was peripheral blood, obtained in the third trimester of pregnancy. The source of these receptors is a female donor in good health, enrolled as a control in a pregnancy study.

The chain joins TRBV18 to TRBJ1-1; D call uncertain. Germline V CDR1 and CDR2: KGHSH, LQKENI. V was shortened by 3 bases and J by 1 base, with 15 bases between the two germline ends. The CDR3 has 16 residues. CDR3: CASSPIPGGSNTEAFF. The DNA of the CDR3 is TGTGCCAGCTCACCGATCCCGGGTGGTTCGAACACTGAAGCTTTCTTT.

The V and J genes are TRBV9 and TRBJ1-4; unclear D gene. Trimming took 4 bases from V and 7 from J, leaving 20 bases between them. CDR1 SGDLS and CDR2 YYNGEE come from the germline V gene. This CDR3 contains 16 residues. CDR3 in amino acids: CASSLTPGGSGEKLFF. For the CDR3, the DNA is TGTGCCAGCAGCCTTACCCCCGGAGGCAGCGGTGAAAAACTGTTTTTT.

The CDR3 nucleotides are TGCGCCAGCAGCCAAGAGTCCGGGACAGGGGTGTCAGATACGCAGTATTTT. Amino acids: CASSQESGTGVSDTQYF. The rearrangement joins TRBV4-1 to TRBJ2-3; TRBD1 matches at 10 bases. V was pared by 0 bases and J by 4 bases, with 7 bases of the junction left unmatched. This CDR3 has 17 residues. CDR1 MGHRA and CDR2 YSYEKL come from the germline V gene.

The genes are TRBV6-6 and TRBJ2-7; 8 bases agree with TRBD2. The germline V gene has CDR1 MNHNY and CDR2 SVGAGI (reference sequence). V lost 4 bases to trimming and J lost 6 bases; unmatched junction nucleotides: 11. The CDR3 has 15 amino acids. The CDR3 bases are TGTGCCAGCAGTTTAATAGGACTAGCCGGGTTCGAGCAGTACTTC. The encoded protein is CASSLIGLAGFEQYF.

The chain joins TRBV28 to TRBJ2-5; D uncertain. Germline CDR1 and CDR2: MDHEN and SYDVKM. V gave up 6 bases and J gave up 4 bases, with 6 bases separating them. This CDR3 has 11 residues. CDR3 in amino acids: CASRNIETQYF. The CDR3 bases are TGTGCCAGCAGAAACATAGAGACCCAGTACTTC.

With regard to this clone: The junction does not match germline at one end; this may be a read error. V gene TRBV11-2 combines with J gene TRBJ2-7; D is perhaps TRBD1 (5 bases). The CDR3 extends over 17 amino acids. Germline assignment: CDR1 SGHAT and CDR2 FQNNGV. In nucleotides, the CDR3 is TGTGCCAGCAGTTTAGCAGGGTTCTCCCTATCTACCTACGAGCAGTACTTC. It encodes CASSLAGFSLSTYEQYF.

The J gene is TRBJ2-1, the V gene TRBV29-1, with D possibly being TRBD1 (6 bases). The germline V gene has CDR1 SQVTM and CDR2 ANQGSEA. The CDR3 extends over 16 amino acids. The V and J ends lost 1 base and 3 bases respectively, with 16 bases between them. CDR3 protein: CSVEGGSSGDYNEQFF. Here the CDR3 DNA reads TGCAGCGTTGAAGGGGGTAGTTCAGGGGACTACAATGAGCAGTTCTTC.

V gene TRBV7-9 combines with J gene TRBJ1-6; 7 bases are a match to TRBD1. The germline gives CDR1 SEHNR, CDR2 FQNEAQ (reference sequence). CDR3 length: 15 amino acids. V was clipped by 5 bases and J by 8 bases; unmatched bases: 9. The CDR3: CASSGSRQGDSPLHF. Written as DNA, the CDR3 is TGTGCCAGCAGCGGCAGCCGACAGGGCGATTCACCCCTCCACTTT. Using reference TRBV7-9 and TRBJ1-6 for the parts outside the CDR3, the full variable domain is DTGVSQNPRHKITKRGQNVTFRCDPISEHNRLYWYRQTLGQGPEFLTYFQNEAQLEKSRLLSDRFSAERPKGSFSTLEIQRTEQGDSAMYLCASSGSRQGDSPLHFGNGTRLTVT.

V and J are TRBV20-1 and TRBJ2-7; D unresolved. The germline V gene encodes CDR1 DFQATT and CDR2 SNEGSKA (reference sequence). The V end lost 2 bases, the J end lost 3 bases, and 5 bases lay between the germline ends. This CDR3 region has 11 residues. Here the CDR3 DNA reads TGCAGTGCTAGACCCCGCTACGAGCAGTACTTC. Amino acid sequence: CSARPRYEQYF.

The chain is built from TRBV7-2 and TRBJ1-2, with D perhaps matching TRBD1 (6 bases). V shed 7 bases and J shed 2 bases, with 14 bases lying between them. The CDR3 is 14 amino acids. Germline loops: CDR1 SGHTA, CDR2 FQGNSA. CDR3 in amino acids: CASTGTTGNYGYTF. For the CDR3, the DNA is TGTGCCAGCACGGGGACGACAGGCAACTATGGCTACACCTTC.

This clone has just one count. The chain carries TRBV5-1 and TRBJ2-1, with TRBD2 as a possible D gene (6 bases). The germline V gene encodes CDR1 SGHRS and CDR2 YFSETQ. The germline V and J ends were trimmed by 4 bases and 7 bases, with 15 bases remaining between them. The length of the CDR3 is 14 residues. In DNA, the CDR3 is TGCGCCAGCAGCCTCCTTAGCCGGGGGAATGAGCAGTTCTTC. Its translation: CASSLLSRGNEQFF.

The chain couples TRBV7-2 to TRBJ1-1; 9 nucleotides align to TRBD1. Germline trimming cut 5 bases from V and 5 bases from J; bases unmatched to any gene: 9. The length of the CDR3 is 15 residues. Germline CDR1 and CDR2: SGHTA and FQGNSA. This CDR3 reads CASSVGGQGFTEAFF. The CDR3 DNA reads as TGTGCCAGCAGCGTCGGGGGACAGGGCTTTACTGAAGCTTTCTTT.

This clone was recorded once. In DNA form, the CDR3 reads TGTGCCAGCAGCTTAAAGGGACAGGGGCCTCTTGGCTACACCTTC. As protein: CASSLKGQGPLGYTF. The V and J genes are TRBV13 and TRBJ1-2; 10 bases fit TRBD1. Per germline, CDR1 PRHDT and CDR2 FYEKMQ (reference sequence). After removal of 2 bases from V and 7 bases from J, the junction contained 7 bases not matched to a gene. The CDR3 consists of 15 residues.

The rearrangement joins TRBV7-2 to TRBJ2-1, with no clear D. The CDR3 length is 14 residues. Trimming left V 1 base short and J 1 base short, with 5 bases between. Germline V gene lookup returns CDR1 SGHTA and CDR2 FQGNSA. CDR3 region: CASSLGASYNEQFF. Written as DNA, the CDR3 is TGTGCCAGCAGCTTAGGGGCTTCCTACAATGAGCAGTTCTTC.

The chain couples TRBV13 to TRBJ2-1; D is perhaps TRBD2 (7 bases). This CDR3 spans 13 amino acids. The V gene's germline CDR1 is PRHDT and CDR2 FYEKMQ (reference sequence). Trimming took off 5 bases at V and 9 bases at J, with 14 bases between the two ends. The CDR3, as DNA: TGTGCCAGCAGCCTAGCAGGGGAGGGTGAGCAGTTCTTC. Its protein product is CASSLAGEGEQFF.

The rearrangement links TRBV28 to TRBJ1-4, with D maybe TRBD1 (5 bases). Deletions cut 5 bases from V and 0 bases from J, with 7 bases between. This CDR3 has 14 residues. Per the germline V gene, CDR1 is MDHEN and CDR2 is SYDVKM. The CDR3: CASSPRATNEKLFF. DNA for the CDR3: TGTGCCAGCAGTCCCAGGGCAACTAATGAAAAACTGTTTTTT.

The rearrangement uses TRBV4-1 and TRBJ1-1; 10 bases map to TRBD1. The germline CDR1 and CDR2 sequences are MGHRA and YSYEKL. The trim removed 0 bases at V and 8 bases at J, leaving 6 bases unmatched. The CDR3 extends over 15 amino acids. The CDR3 nucleotides read TGCGCCAGCAGCCAAGAGTCCGGGACAGGGGTAGAAGCTTTCTTT. Amino acid sequence: CASSQESGTGVEAFF.

The chain links TRBV28 to TRBJ1-2; D not resolved. CDR1 and CDR2 from the germline V gene are MDHEN and SYDVKM. This CDR3 has 11 amino acids. Deletions cut 7 bases from V and 8 bases from J, with 11 bases between. Here the CDR3 reads CASTGFGGYTF. CDR3 DNA: TGTGCCAGCACGGGGTTCGGCGGCTACACCTTC.

The CDR3 loop is CASSEQGIAPNEQYF. CDR3 bases: TGTGCCAGCAGTGAACAGGGGATAGCTCCGAACGAGCAGTACTTC. V is TRBV2 and J is TRBJ2-7; D possibly corresponds to TRBD1 (6 bases). Germline V gives CDR1 SNHLY, CDR2 FYNNEI. V was cut by 2 bases and J by 5 bases, with 16 bases left in between. This CDR3 region has 15 residues.

The rearrangement uses TRBV11-3 and TRBJ1-1, with unresolved D. The CDR3 runs to 17 residues. Germline V gene sequence: CDR1 SGHNT, CDR2 YENEEA. The V gene lost 0 bases and the J gene lost 11 bases, with 25 bases spanning the gap. The CDR3 loop is CASSLDHAEGTIAGAFF. The CDR3 DNA sequence: TGTGCCAGCAGCTTAGATCACGCTGAGGGAACCATAGCCGGGGCTTTCTTT.

This rearrangement joins TRBV25-1 to TRBJ2-5, with TRBD1 matching 9 bases. The CDR3 runs to 16 residues. Germline V CDR1 and CDR2: MGHDK, SYGVNS. V was pared by 3 bases and J by 5 bases, with 10 bases of the junction left unmatched. This CDR3 is CASSEGQGGPRETQYF. The CDR3 DNA follows: TGTGCCAGCAGTGAGGGACAGGGTGGGCCCAGGGAGACCCAGTACTTC.

V and J are TRBV5-1 and TRBJ1-4; a weak D match, TRBD1 (6 bases). The CDR3 totals 20 residues. The V and J ends lost 4 bases and 0 bases respectively, with 25 bases between them. Germline V gives CDR1 SGHRS, CDR2 YFSETQ. The chain's CDR3 is CASSPIPPGQSFATNEKLFF. As DNA, the CDR3 is TGCGCCAGCAGCCCGATCCCGCCCGGACAGTCGTTTGCAACTAATGAAAAACTGTTTTTT.

This clone occurred a few times. The rearrangement uses TRBV6-6 and TRBJ2-3; D is ambiguous. This CDR3 spans 14 amino acids. In germline, CDR1 is MNHNY, CDR2 SVGAGI (reference sequence). The V end was cut by 2 bases, the J end by 4 bases, with 10 bases between. CDR3 DNA sequence: TGTGCCAGCAGTTACGGTACTCCCTCAGATACGCAGTATTTT. This encodes CASSYGTPSDTQYF.